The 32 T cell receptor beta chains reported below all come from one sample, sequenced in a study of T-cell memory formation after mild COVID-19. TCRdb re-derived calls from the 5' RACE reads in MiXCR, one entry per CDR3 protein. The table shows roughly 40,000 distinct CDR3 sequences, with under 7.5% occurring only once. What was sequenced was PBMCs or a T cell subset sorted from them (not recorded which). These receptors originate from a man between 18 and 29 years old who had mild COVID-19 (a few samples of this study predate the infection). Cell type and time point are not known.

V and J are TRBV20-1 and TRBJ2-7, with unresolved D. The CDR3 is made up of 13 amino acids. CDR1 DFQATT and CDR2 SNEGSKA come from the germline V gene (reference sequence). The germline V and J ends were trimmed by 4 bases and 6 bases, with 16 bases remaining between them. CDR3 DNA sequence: TGCAGTGCTATCAGTTACAGCGACACCGAGCAGTACTTC. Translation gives CSAISYSDTEQYF.

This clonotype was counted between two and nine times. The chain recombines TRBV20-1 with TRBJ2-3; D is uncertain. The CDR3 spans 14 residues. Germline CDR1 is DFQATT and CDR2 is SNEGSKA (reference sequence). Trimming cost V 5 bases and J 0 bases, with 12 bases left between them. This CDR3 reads CSARSAESTDTQYF. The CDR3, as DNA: TGCAGTGCTCGTTCGGCGGAGAGCACAGATACGCAGTATTTT.

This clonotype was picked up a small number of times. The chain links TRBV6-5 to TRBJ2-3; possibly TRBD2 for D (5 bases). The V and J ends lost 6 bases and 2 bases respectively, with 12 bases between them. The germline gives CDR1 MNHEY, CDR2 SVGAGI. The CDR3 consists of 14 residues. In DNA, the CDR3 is TGTGCCAGCAGCCCCGGGGAGACCACAGATACGCAGTATTTT. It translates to CASSPGETTDTQYF.

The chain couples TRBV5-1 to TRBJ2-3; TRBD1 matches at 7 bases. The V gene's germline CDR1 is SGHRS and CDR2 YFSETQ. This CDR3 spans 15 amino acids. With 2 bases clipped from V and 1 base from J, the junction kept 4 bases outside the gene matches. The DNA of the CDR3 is TGCGCCAGCAGCTTCCAAGACAGGGGCACAGATACGCAGTATTTT. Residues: CASSFQDRGTDTQYF.

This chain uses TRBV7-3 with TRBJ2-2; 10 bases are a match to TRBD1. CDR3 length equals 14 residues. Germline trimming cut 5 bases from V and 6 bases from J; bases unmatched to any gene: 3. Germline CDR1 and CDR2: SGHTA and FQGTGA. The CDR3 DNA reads TGTGCCAGCAGCCGACAGGGGGCGGCCGGGGAGCTGTTTTTT. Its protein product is CASSRQGAAGELFF.

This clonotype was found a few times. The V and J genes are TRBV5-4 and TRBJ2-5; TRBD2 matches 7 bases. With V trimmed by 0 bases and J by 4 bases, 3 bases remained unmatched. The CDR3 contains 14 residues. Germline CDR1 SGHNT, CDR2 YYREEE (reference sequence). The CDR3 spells CASSLGGGGETQYF. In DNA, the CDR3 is TGTGCCAGCAGCTTGGGGGGGGGTGGAGAGACCCAGTACTTC.

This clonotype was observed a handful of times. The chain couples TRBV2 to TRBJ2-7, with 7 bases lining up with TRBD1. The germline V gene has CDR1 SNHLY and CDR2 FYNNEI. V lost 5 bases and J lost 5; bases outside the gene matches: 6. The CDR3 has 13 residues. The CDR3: CASSRQGIDEQYV. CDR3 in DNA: TGTGCCAGCAGTCGACAGGGAATAGACGAGCAGTACGTC.

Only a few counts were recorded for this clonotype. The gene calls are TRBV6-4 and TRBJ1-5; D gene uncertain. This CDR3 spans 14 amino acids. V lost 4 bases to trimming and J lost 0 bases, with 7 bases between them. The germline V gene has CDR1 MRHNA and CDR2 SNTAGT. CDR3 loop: CASSAEYSNQPQHF. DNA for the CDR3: TGTGCCAGCAGTGCCGAATATAGCAATCAGCCCCAGCATTTT.

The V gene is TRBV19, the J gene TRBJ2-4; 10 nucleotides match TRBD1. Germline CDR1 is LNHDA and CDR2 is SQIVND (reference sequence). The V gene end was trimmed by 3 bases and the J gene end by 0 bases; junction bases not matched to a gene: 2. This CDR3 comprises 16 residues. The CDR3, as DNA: TGTGCCAGTAGTATCGACAGGGGGCAAGCCAAAAACATTCAGTACTTC. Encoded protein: CASSIDRGQAKNIQYF.

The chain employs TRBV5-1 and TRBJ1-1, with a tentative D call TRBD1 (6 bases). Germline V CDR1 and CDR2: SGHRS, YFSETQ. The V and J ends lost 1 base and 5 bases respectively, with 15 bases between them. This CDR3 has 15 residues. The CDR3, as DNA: TGCGCCAGCAGCTTGAATGGGGGCTCAGAAACTGAAGCTTTCTTT. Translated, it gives CASSLNGGSETEAFF. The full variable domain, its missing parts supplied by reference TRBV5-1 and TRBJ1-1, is KAGVTQTPRYLIKTRGQQVTLSCSPISGHRSVSWYQQTPGQGLQFLFEYFSETQRNKGNFPGRFSGRQFSNSRSEMNVSTLELGDSALYLCASSLNGGSETEAFFGQGTRLTVV.

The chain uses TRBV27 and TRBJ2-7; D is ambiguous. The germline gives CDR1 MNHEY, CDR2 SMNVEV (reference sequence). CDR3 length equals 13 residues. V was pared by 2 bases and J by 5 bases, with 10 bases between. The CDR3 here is CASSLRIRDEQYF. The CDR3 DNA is TGTGCCAGCAGTTTACGGATCCGGGACGAGCAGTACTTC.

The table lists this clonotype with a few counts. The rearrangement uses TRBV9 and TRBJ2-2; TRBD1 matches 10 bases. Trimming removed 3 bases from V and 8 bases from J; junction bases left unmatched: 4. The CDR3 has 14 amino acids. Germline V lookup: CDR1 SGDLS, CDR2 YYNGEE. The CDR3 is CASSDDRGPGELFF. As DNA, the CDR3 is TGTGCCAGCAGCGACGACAGGGGGCCAGGGGAGCTGTTTTTT.

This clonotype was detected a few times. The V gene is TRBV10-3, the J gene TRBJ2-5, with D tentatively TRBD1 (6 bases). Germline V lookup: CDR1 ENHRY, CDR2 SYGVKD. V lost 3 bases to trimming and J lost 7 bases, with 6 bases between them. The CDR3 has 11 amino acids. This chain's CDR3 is CAISEGGTQYF. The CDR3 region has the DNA TGTGCCATCAGTGAAGGGGGGACCCAGTACTTC.

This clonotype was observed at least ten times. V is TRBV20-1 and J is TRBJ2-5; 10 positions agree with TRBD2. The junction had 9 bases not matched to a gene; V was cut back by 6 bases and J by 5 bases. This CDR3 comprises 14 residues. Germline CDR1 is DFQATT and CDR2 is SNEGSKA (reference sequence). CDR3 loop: CSARSSGGIETQYF. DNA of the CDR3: TGCAGTGCGAGAAGTAGCGGGGGGATTGAGACCCAGTACTTC.

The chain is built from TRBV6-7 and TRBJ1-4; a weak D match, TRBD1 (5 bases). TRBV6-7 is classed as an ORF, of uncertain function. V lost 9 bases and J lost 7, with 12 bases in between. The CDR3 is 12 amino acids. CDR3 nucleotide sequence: TGTGCCAGTCGGGGGGTCGGTGAAAAACTGTTTTTT. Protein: CASRGVGEKLFF.

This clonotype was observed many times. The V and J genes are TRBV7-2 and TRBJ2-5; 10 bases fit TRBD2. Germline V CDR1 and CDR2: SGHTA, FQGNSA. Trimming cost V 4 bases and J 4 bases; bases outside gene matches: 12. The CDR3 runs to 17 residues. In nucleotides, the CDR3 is TGTGCCAGCAGCTCCCCGGGGTTAAGCGGGGGGGCAGAGACCCAGTACTTC. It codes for CASSSPGLSGGAETQYF.

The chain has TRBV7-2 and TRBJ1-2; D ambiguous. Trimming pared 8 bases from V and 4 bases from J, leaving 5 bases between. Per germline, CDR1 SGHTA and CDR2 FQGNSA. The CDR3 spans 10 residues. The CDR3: CASGLYGYTF. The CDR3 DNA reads TGTGCCAGCGGCCTCTATGGCTACACCTTC.

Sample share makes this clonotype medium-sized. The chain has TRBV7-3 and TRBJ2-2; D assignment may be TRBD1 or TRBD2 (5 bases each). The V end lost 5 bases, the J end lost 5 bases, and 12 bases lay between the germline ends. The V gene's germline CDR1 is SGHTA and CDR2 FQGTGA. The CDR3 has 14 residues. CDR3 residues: CASSPTGLTGELFF. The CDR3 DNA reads TGTGCCAGCAGCCCTACGGGGCTGACCGGGGAGCTGTTTTTT. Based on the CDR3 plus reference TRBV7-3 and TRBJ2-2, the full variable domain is GAGVSQTPSNKVTEKGKYVELRCDPISGHTALYWYRQSLGQGPEFLIYFQGTGAADDSGLPNDRFFAVRPEGSVSTLKIQRTERGDSAVYLCASSPTGLTGELFFGEGSRLTVL.

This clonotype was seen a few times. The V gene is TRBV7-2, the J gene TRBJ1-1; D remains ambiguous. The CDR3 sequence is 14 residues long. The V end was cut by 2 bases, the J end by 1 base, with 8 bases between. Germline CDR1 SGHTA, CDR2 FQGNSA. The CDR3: CASSLRAQNTEAFF. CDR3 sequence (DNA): TGTGCCAGCAGCTTAAGGGCCCAGAACACTGAAGCTTTCTTT.

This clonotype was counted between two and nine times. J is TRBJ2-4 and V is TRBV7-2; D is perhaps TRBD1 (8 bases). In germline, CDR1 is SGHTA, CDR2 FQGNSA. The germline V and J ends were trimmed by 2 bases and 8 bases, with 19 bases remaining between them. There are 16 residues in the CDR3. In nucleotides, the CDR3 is TGTGCCAGCAGCTTAACAGGGGGGGTATTTCAGGACATTCAGTACTTC. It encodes CASSLTGGVFQDIQYF.

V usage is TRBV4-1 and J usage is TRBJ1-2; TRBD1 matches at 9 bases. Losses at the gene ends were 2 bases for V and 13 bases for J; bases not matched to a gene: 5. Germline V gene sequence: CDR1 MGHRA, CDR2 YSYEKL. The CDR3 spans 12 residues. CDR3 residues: CASSQTGGRATF. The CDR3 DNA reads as TGCGCCAGCAGCCAAACAGGGGGCAGAGCCACCTTC.

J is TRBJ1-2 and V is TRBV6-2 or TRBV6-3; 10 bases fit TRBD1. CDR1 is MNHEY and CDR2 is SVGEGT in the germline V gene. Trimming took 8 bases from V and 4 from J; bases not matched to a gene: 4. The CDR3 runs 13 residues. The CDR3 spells CASETGGSYGYTF. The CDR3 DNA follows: TGTGCCAGCGAGACAGGGGGCAGCTATGGCTACACCTTC.

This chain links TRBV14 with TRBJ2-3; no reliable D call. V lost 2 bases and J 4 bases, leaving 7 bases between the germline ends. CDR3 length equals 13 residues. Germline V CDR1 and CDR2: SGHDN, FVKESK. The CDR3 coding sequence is TGTGCCAGCAGCCAATCAATGGCAGATACGCAGTATTTT. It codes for CASSQSMADTQYF.

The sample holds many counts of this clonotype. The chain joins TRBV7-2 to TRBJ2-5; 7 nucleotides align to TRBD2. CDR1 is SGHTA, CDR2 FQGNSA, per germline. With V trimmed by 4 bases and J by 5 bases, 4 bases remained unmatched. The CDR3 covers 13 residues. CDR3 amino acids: CASSSGGFETQYF. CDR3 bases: TGTGCCAGCAGCTCGGGAGGATTTGAGACCCAGTACTTC.

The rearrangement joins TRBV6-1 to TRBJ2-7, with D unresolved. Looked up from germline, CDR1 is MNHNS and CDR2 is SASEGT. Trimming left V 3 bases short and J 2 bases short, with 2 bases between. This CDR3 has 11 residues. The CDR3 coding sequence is TGTGCCAGCAGTGAGACCTACGAGCAGTACGTC. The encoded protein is CASSETYEQYV.

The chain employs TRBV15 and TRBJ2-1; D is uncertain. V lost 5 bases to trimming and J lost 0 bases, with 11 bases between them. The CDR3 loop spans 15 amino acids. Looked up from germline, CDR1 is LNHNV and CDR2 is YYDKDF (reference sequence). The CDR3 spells CATSPKGGSYNEQFF. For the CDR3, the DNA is TGTGCCACCAGCCCCAAGGGTGGCTCCTACAATGAGCAGTTCTTC.

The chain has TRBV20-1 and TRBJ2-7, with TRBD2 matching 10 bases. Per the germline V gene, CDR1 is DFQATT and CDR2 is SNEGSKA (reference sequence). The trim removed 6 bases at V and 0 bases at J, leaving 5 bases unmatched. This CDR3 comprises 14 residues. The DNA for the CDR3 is TGCAGTGCAGGTCTAGCGGGGGACTCCTACGAGCAGTACTTC. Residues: CSAGLAGDSYEQYF.

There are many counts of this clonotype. The CDR3 DNA sequence: TGTGCCAGCAGCCTGGGGGGCTACCTTAGCACAGATACGCAGTATTTT. As protein: CASSLGGYLSTDTQYF. The genes are TRBV11-1 and TRBJ2-3; D tentatively reads TRBD1 or TRBD2 (6 bases each). The V gene lost 5 bases and the J gene lost 0 bases, with 15 bases spanning the gap. Germline CDR1 SGHAT, CDR2 FQDESV (reference sequence). The CDR3 sequence is 16 residues long.

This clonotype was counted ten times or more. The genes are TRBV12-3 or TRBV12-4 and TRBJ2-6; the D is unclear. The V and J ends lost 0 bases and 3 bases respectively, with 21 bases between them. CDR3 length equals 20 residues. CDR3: CASSLAPDPLDLGGANVLTF. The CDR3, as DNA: TGTGCCAGCAGTTTAGCGCCCGATCCCTTGGATTTGGGTGGGGCCAACGTCCTGACTTTC.

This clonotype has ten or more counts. The CDR3 reads CASSFVAGGQETQYF. The CDR3 DNA follows: TGTGCCAGCAGCTTTGTAGCGGGGGGCCAAGAGACCCAGTACTTC. V is TRBV7-9 and J is TRBJ2-5; 10 nucleotides match TRBD2. CDR3 length equals 15 residues. Germline V gives CDR1 SEHNR, CDR2 FQNEAQ (reference sequence). The ends lost 3 bases at V and 1 base at J; junction bases unmatched: 2.

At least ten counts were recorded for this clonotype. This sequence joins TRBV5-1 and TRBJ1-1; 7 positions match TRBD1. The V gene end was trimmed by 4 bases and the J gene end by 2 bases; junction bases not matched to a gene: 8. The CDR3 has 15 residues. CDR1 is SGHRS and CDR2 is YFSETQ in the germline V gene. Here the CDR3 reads CASSPRGADNTEAFF. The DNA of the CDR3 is TGCGCCAGCAGCCCCAGGGGGGCGGATAACACTGAAGCTTTCTTT.

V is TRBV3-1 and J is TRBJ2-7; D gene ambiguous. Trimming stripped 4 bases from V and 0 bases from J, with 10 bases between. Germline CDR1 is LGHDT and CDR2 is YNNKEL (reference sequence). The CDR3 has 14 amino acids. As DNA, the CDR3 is TGTGCCAGCAGCCCAGGACGGAGCTCCTACGAGCAGTACTTC. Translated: CASSPGRSSYEQYF.